This T cell receptor beta chain appears in the sequencing data of a study of T cells in Graves' hyperthyroidism and ophthalmopathy. For the study at large: Peripheral blood draws took place at initial diagnosis, ahead of any treatment. Study-level findings and limits: Progression to ophthalmopathy was predicted a median of about 6.6 months early.

CDR1 is ENHRY and CDR2 is SYGVKD in the germline V gene. Trimming pared 8 bases from V and 2 bases from J, leaving 10 bases between. The CDR3 contains 12 residues. A few counts support this clonotype. Its antigen is currently unknown. Individuals with ophthalmopathy presented a Clinical Activity Score of at least 3, a NOSPECS grade of at least 4 and a duration under 3 months. Amplification of TCR beta CDR3 regions used RNA as the template. First-round RT-PCR of the TCR CDR3 relied on the HTBI primer set. TCRdb re-called the multiplex PCR reads through MiXCR, storing one row per CDR3 protein. The sample has 500,000 to 650,000 distinct CDR3 sequences, approximately 17% seen once.

The sample taken for sequencing was blood. The chain uses TRBV10-3 and TRBJ2-7; TRBD1 might be the D (6 bases). The TCR comes from a woman between 18 and 29 years old with Graves' ophthalmopathy. CDR3 in amino acids: CAISTGPYEQYF. The DNA for the CDR3 is TGTGCCATCTCCACAGGGCCCTACGAGCAGTACTTC.